The clone carrying this T cell receptor (beta chain) was found many times. The antigen is not known. Each CDR3 protein is one row after TCRdb ran MiXCR on the RT-PCR reads. Seen here are hundreds of thousands of distinct CDR3 sequences, more than 15% observed once, and the top ten hold roughly 10%. The source of the sample is a study of response to subunit inactivated influenza vaccine. Germline CDR1 DFQATT, CDR2 SNEGSKA (reference sequence). This CDR3 is built from 13 residues. The V gene lost 2 bases and the J gene lost 1 base, with 8 bases spanning the gap. Study-level results: The authors suggested that every seasonal influenza vaccination recruits few new T cells.

Specimen: PBMCs from blood, collected approximately 12 days after vaccination. This receptor was identified in a man in his forties or fifties who received an inactivated influenza vaccine. V gene TRBV20-1 combines with J gene TRBJ2-5, with D possibly matching TRBD1 (6 bases). The CDR3 DNA reads as TGCAGTGCTAGAAGACAGGTCCAAGAGACCCAGTACTTC. As protein: CSARRQVQETQYF.